The 30 T cell receptor beta chains listed next were all sequenced from one sample in a study of T cell repertoires in cytomegalovirus infection. TCRdb processed the reads anew with MiXCR; each CDR3 protein has one entry. The sample records around 130,000 distinct CDR3 sequences, 7.5% to 9% being singletons. The sequencing input was PBMCs. These receptor sequences come from a human donor in good health (CMV status not recorded). Some clones in this sample may be carry-over from other donors' samples.

Ten or more counts support this clonotype. The J gene is TRBJ1-5, the V gene TRBV7-9; D unclear. Trimming left V 4 bases short and J 0 bases short, with 7 bases between. Germline CDR1 and CDR2: SEHNR and FQNEAQ (reference sequence). CDR3 size: 14 residues. The CDR3 coding sequence is TGTGCCAGCAGCTGGGATTATAGCAATCAGCCCCAGCATTTT. As protein: CASSWDYSNQPQHF.

This clonotype showed up many times. The chain couples TRBV28 to TRBJ1-3; D unclear. The CDR3 extends over 12 amino acids. The V and J ends lost 2 bases and 4 bases respectively, with 3 bases between them. Germline V lookup: CDR1 MDHEN, CDR2 SYDVKM. The CDR3 here is CASSLRGNTIYF. The CDR3 nucleotides read TGTGCCAGCAGTTTACGGGGAAACACCATATATTTT. The full variable domain, its missing parts supplied by reference TRBV28 and TRBJ1-3, is DVKVTQSSRYLVKRTGEKVFLECVQDMDHENMFWYRQDPGLGLRLIYFSYDVKMKEKGDIPEGYSVSREKKERFSLILESASTNQTSMYLCASSLRGNTIYFGEGSWLTVV.

Many counts were recorded for this clonotype. V usage is TRBV12-3 or TRBV12-4 and J usage is TRBJ1-2; D perhaps matches TRBD1 (5 bases). V lost 3 bases and J lost 7, with 12 bases in between. The CDR3 runs 13 residues. CDR3 nucleotide sequence: TGTGCCAGCAGTTTTTGGGGGGGTACTGGCTACACCTTC. It translates to CASSFWGGTGYTF.

This clonotype was counted ten times or more. J is TRBJ2-7 and V is TRBV2; TRBD1 matches at 11 bases. V lost 4 bases and J lost 3; bases outside the gene matches: 14. Germline CDR1 SNHLY, CDR2 FYNNEI. This CDR3 is built from 18 residues. The chain's CDR3 is CASSGHKGTGGFYYEQYF. CDR3 nucleotides: TGTGCCAGCAGTGGCCACAAGGGGACAGGGGGATTCTACTACGAGCAGTACTTC.

This clonotype appeared many times. This chain connects TRBV6-2 or TRBV6-3 to TRBJ1-2; D perhaps matches TRBD1 (5 bases). This CDR3 contains 15 residues. The ends were cut back, 5 bases at V and 3 bases at J, with 16 bases in the middle. CDR1 MNHEY and CDR2 SVGEGT come from the germline V gene. CDR3 coding DNA: TGTGCCAGCAGTCGAAGACCCGGACACGACTATGGCTACACCTTC. The encoded protein is CASSRRPGHDYGYTF.

The sample holds many counts of this clonotype. This chain connects TRBV7-6 to TRBJ1-4, with unresolved D. The CDR3 is made up of 13 amino acids. Deletions cut 3 bases from V and 11 bases from J, with 13 bases between. Germline CDR1 is SGHVS and CDR2 is FNYEAQ. The CDR3 here is CASSFGREEKLFF. In nucleotides, the CDR3 is TGTGCCAGCAGCTTCGGTCGCGAGGAGAAACTGTTTTTT. The entire variable domain, with the rest obtained from reference TRBV7-6 and TRBJ1-4, is as follows: GAGVSQSPRYKVTKRGQDVALRCDPISGHVSLYWYRQALGQGPEFLTYFNYEAQQDKSGLPNDRFSAERPEGSISTLTIQRTEQRDSAMYRCASSFGREEKLFFGSGTQLSVL.

V gene TRBV9 combines with J gene TRBJ2-1; TRBD2 matches at 8 bases. Trimming took 0 bases from V and 6 from J; bases not matched to a gene: 8. Germline CDR1 is SGDLS and CDR2 is YYNGEE. CDR3 length equals 16 residues. CDR3 region: CASSVVSAGGSNEQFF. CDR3 in DNA: TGTGCCAGCAGCGTAGTTTCCGCGGGGGGTAGCAATGAGCAGTTCTTC. The full variable domain, its missing parts supplied by reference TRBV9 and TRBJ2-1, is DSGVTQTPKHLITATGQRVTLRCSPRSGDLSVYWYQQSLDQGLQFLIQYYNGEERAKGNILERFSAQQFPDLHSELNLSSLELGDSALYFCASSVVSAGGSNEQFFGPGTRLTVL.

Ten or more counts support this clonotype. The rearrangement uses TRBV7-8 and TRBJ1-5; D not resolved. Germline V gives CDR1 SGHVS, CDR2 FQNEAQ. CDR3 length: 21 residues. V was trimmed by 5 bases and J by 0 bases, leaving 29 bases between them. The CDR3 spells CASSLFAAGYRVEYSNQPQHF. The CDR3 DNA reads TGTGCCAGCAGCCTATTTGCAGCGGGATACCGGGTTGAATATAGCAATCAGCCCCAGCATTTT.

There are many counts of this clonotype. The chain carries TRBV20-1 and TRBJ2-6; weak D call: TRBD2 (6 bases). With 6 bases removed from V and 2 bases from J, the gap between germline ends came to 11 bases. The germline gives CDR1 DFQATT, CDR2 SNEGSKA (reference sequence). There are 14 residues in the CDR3. The CDR3 DNA reads as TGCAGTGCGCCACGGGAGACTGGGGCCAACGTCCTGACTTTC. This translates into CSAPRETGANVLTF.

At least ten counts were recorded for this clonotype. V usage is TRBV14 and J usage is TRBJ1-1; tentatively, D is TRBD1 (5 bases). V shed 4 bases and J shed 6 bases, with 12 bases lying between them. CDR3 size: 13 residues. Germline-derived CDR1 and CDR2 are SGHDN and FVKESK. This chain's CDR3 is CASSLLGDAEAFF. CDR3 coding DNA: TGTGCCAGCAGCCTGTTGGGGGACGCTGAAGCTTTCTTT. The complete variable domain, with remaining parts taken from reference TRBV14 and TRBJ1-1, reads EAGVTQFPSHSVIEKGQTVTLRCDPISGHDNLYWYRRVMGKEIKFLLHFVKESKQDESGMPNNRFLAERTGGTYSTLKVQPAELEDSGVYFCASSLLGDAEAFFGQGTRLTVV.

This clonotype was detected many times. This rearrangement joins TRBV7-9 to TRBJ2-7; TRBD1 aligns across 12 bases. This CDR3 spans 15 amino acids. J lost 3 bases, V lost 5 bases, and 5 bases had no gene match. Germline CDR1 and CDR2: SEHNR and FQNEAQ (reference sequence). Here the CDR3 DNA reads TGTGCCAGCAGCCGGGACAGGGGGCAGAACTACGAGCAGTACTTC. Protein product: CASSRDRGQNYEQYF.

This clonotype was recorded a few times. This chain links TRBV7-3 with TRBJ1-1, with D possibly being TRBD1 (6 bases). The V end lost 2 bases, the J end lost 4 bases, and 17 bases lay between the germline ends. In germline, CDR1 is SGHTA, CDR2 FQGTGA. The CDR3 has 16 residues. The CDR3 protein is CASSLWGGGGSTEAFF. DNA for the CDR3: TGTGCCAGCAGCTTATGGGGGGGGGGGGGCAGCACTGAAGCTTTCTTT.

This clonotype occurred a few times. The chain carries TRBV7-6 and TRBJ2-5; 9 nucleotides agree with TRBD2. V shed 8 bases, J shed 0 bases, and the junction held 7 bases outside the gene matches. Germline-derived CDR1 and CDR2 are SGHVS and FNYEAQ. The CDR3 covers 15 residues. CDR3 DNA sequence: TGTGCCAGCTCACAGCAGCGGGGGGACCAAGAGACCCAGTACTTC. Translated, it gives CASSQQRGDQETQYF.

This chain joins TRBV7-9 and TRBJ2-1; 9 nucleotides agree with TRBD1. Germline trimming cut 3 bases from V and 5 bases from J; bases unmatched to any gene: 2. There are 14 residues in the CDR3. Germline V CDR1 and CDR2: SEHNR, FQNEAQ (reference sequence). The CDR3 loop reads CASSFRDRDNEQFF. The CDR3 DNA follows: TGTGCCAGCAGCTTCCGGGACAGGGACAATGAGCAGTTCTTC.

The rearrangement joins TRBV29-1 to TRBJ2-7, with TRBD1 as a possible D gene (6 bases). Germline V gives CDR1 SQVTM, CDR2 ANQGSEA. Trimming left V 4 bases short and J 2 bases short, with 15 bases between. The CDR3 runs to 14 residues. The CDR3 protein is CSVVSVGAAYEQYF. CDR3 DNA: TGCAGCGTTGTAAGCGTGGGGGCCGCCTACGAGCAGTACTTC.

The V and J genes are TRBV2 and TRBJ2-5, with a weak D call TRBD2 (6 bases). Germline V gene data show CDR1 as SNHLY and CDR2 as FYNNEI. V was cut by 6 bases and J by 5 bases, with 16 bases left in between. This CDR3 is built from 14 residues. The CDR3 protein is CASRGRGLLETQYF. The CDR3 DNA follows: TGTGCCAGCAGGGGTCGGGGACTCCTGGAGACCCAGTACTTC.

This clonotype was seen many times. This chain joins TRBV28 and TRBJ2-5, with 12 bases fitting TRBD1. This CDR3 has 14 amino acids. Trimming cost V 7 bases and J 5 bases; bases outside gene matches: 5. The germline gives CDR1 MDHEN, CDR2 SYDVKM. CDR3 bases: TGTGCCAGCACGGGACAGGGGGCGGACGAGACCCAGTACTTC. This sequence encodes CASTGQGADETQYF.

In its sample, this clonotype was seen many times. The chain couples TRBV19 to TRBJ2-7, with TRBD2 identical over 10 bases. The germline CDR1 and CDR2 sequences are LNHDA and SQIVND (reference sequence). J gave up 0 bases and V 2 bases, and 1 base lay outside the gene matches. The CDR3 totals 15 residues. CDR3 DNA: TGTGCCAGTAGTATACCTAGCGGGGGCTCCTACGAGCAGTACTTC. Protein: CASSIPSGGSYEQYF.

This clonotype appeared many times. V and J are TRBV7-8 and TRBJ2-3; 7 bases align to TRBD1. This CDR3 is 16 amino acids long. V gave up 4 bases and J gave up 0 bases; unmatched junction bases: 7. The germline V gene encodes CDR1 SGHVS and CDR2 FQNEAQ. The CDR3 bases are TGTGCCAGCAGCTCTTCGACAGGGCTCAGCACAGATACGCAGTATTTT. Translated: CASSSSTGLSTDTQYF. Drawing the rest from reference TRBV7-8 and TRBJ2-3, the complete variable domain is GAGVSQSPRYKVAKRGQDVALRCDPISGHVSLFWYQQALGQGPEFLTYFQNEAQLDKSGLPSDRFFAERPEGSVSTLKIQRTQQEDSAVYLCASSSSTGLSTDTQYFGPGTRLTVL.

In its sample, this clonotype was seen many times. The rearrangement joins TRBV19 to TRBJ1-2; 7 bases align to TRBD1. Germline V gene sequence: CDR1 LNHDA, CDR2 SQIVND (reference sequence). The V gene end was trimmed by 3 bases and the J gene end by 1 base; junction bases not matched to a gene: 8. CDR3 length equals 16 residues. The CDR3 sequence: CASSIPGQMGNYGYTF. CDR3 coding DNA: TGTGCCAGTAGTATCCCGGGACAGATGGGTAACTATGGCTACACCTTC.

This clonotype appeared many times. The chain combines TRBV7-9 with TRBJ1-5; D uncertain. The ends were cut back, 3 bases at V and 5 bases at J, with 8 bases in the middle. In germline, CDR1 is SEHNR, CDR2 FQNEAQ (reference sequence). This CDR3 is 13 amino acids long. The CDR3 spells CASSFGSYQPQHF. In nucleotides, the CDR3 is TGTGCCAGCAGCTTTGGCAGCTATCAGCCCCAGCATTTT.

This clonotype showed up many times. The chain links TRBV28 to TRBJ1-1; 7 positions match TRBD1. CDR1 MDHEN and CDR2 SYDVKM come from the germline V gene. The CDR3 has 14 amino acids. V dropped 2 bases and J dropped 5; count of bases not matched to a gene: 5. CDR3 region: CASSLAGGITEAFF. The CDR3 nucleotides are TGTGCCAGCAGTTTAGCAGGGGGAATAACTGAAGCTTTCTTT. The full variable domain, rest sourced from reference TRBV28 and TRBJ1-1, is DVKVTQSSRYLVKRTGEKVFLECVQDMDHENMFWYRQDPGLGLRLIYFSYDVKMKEKGDIPEGYSVSREKKERFSLILESASTNQTSMYLCASSLAGGITEAFFGQGTRLTVV.

The chain joins TRBV11-2 to TRBJ2-2, with TRBD2 matching over 7 bases. The V gene's germline CDR1 is SGHAT and CDR2 FQNNGV. With V trimmed by 5 bases and J by 2 bases, 8 bases remained unmatched. The CDR3 loop spans 16 amino acids. Written as DNA, the CDR3 is TGTGCCAGCAGCGGGAGGGCGCGGAGCAACACCGGGGAGCTGTTTTTT. Translation gives CASSGRARSNTGELFF.

In its sample, this clonotype was seen many times. The CDR3 DNA is TGTGCCAGCAGTGTCGGGCCAGGGTGGGATACGCAGTATTTT. As protein: CASSVGPGWDTQYF. This rearrangement joins TRBV2 to TRBJ2-3; tentatively, D is TRBD1 (5 bases). Trimming took 4 bases from V and 6 from J, leaving 14 bases between them. Germline V gene lookup returns CDR1 SNHLY and CDR2 FYNNEI. There are 14 residues in the CDR3.

This clonotype was seen ten or more times. The chain couples TRBV7-8 to TRBJ2-1; 9 nucleotides line up with TRBD1. This CDR3 contains 16 residues. Germline trimming cut 3 bases from V and 4 bases from J; bases unmatched to any gene: 7. Germline values: CDR1 SGHVS, CDR2 FQNEAQ. The CDR3 sequence: CASSFFTGGAYNEQFF. The CDR3 DNA follows: TGTGCCAGCAGCTTCTTCACAGGGGGCGCATACAATGAGCAGTTCTTC.

Ten or more counts support this clonotype. The chain employs TRBV19 and TRBJ1-1; D remains unclear. V was shortened by 0 bases and J by 4 bases, with 6 bases between the two germline ends. Germline lookup yields CDR1 LNHDA and CDR2 SQIVND (reference sequence). This CDR3 spans 13 amino acids. The CDR3 spells CASSIDGGTEAFF. CDR3 coding DNA: TGTGCCAGTAGTATAGATGGAGGCACTGAAGCTTTCTTT.

This clonotype was detected many times. The rearrangement joins TRBV12-3 or TRBV12-4 to TRBJ2-1, with a weak D call TRBD1 (6 bases). The ends were cut back, 5 bases at V and 3 bases at J, with 11 bases in the middle. The CDR3 runs 14 residues. The CDR3 spells CASSTRGNYNEQFF. CDR3 DNA sequence: TGTGCCAGCAGTACTAGGGGGAACTACAATGAGCAGTTCTTC.

This clonotype came up a few times. The V and J genes are TRBV5-1 and TRBJ2-1; D is unresolved. V was shortened by 4 bases and J by 8 bases, with 10 bases between the two germline ends. The CDR3 covers 12 residues. Germline CDR1 SGHRS, CDR2 YFSETQ. The CDR3 DNA reads TGCGCCAGCAGCCTGAACTTAGATGAGCAGTTCTTC. Its translation: CASSLNLDEQFF.

This clonotype was seen many times. The gene calls are TRBV7-8 and TRBJ2-7; 10 bases match TRBD1. Losses at the gene ends were 4 bases for V and 6 bases for J; bases not matched to a gene: 15. Germline loops: CDR1 SGHVS, CDR2 FQNEAQ. The CDR3 spans 17 residues. CDR3 in DNA: TGTGCCAGCAGCTCTAGGACAGGGGGAAGGATTTTTGGCGAGCAGTACTTC. Translated, it gives CASSSRTGGRIFGEQYF. The variable domain in full, completed from reference TRBV7-8 and TRBJ2-7, reads GAGVSQSPRYKVAKRGQDVALRCDPISGHVSLFWYQQALGQGPEFLTYFQNEAQLDKSGLPSDRFFAERPEGSVSTLKIQRTQQEDSAVYLCASSSRTGGRIFGEQYFGPGTRLTVT.

This clonotype was picked up many times. CDR3 residues: CASSVPDTQYF. CDR3 in DNA: TGTGCCAGCAGTGTGCCAGATACGCAGTATTTT. V gene TRBV2 combines with J gene TRBJ2-3; D call uncertain. V lost 4 bases to trimming and J lost 4 bases, with 3 bases between them. The CDR3 has 11 amino acids. Germline V gene sequence: CDR1 SNHLY, CDR2 FYNNEI.